The 4 T cell receptor beta chains given below trace back to one sample, sequenced in a study of blood T cell repertoires in COVID-19. Sequencing used immunoSEQ multiplex PCR; TCRdb keeps in-frame clones, though not all of them. Seen here are tens of thousands of clones, 65% to 85% observed once, and the top ten hold over 15%. Material for sequencing was peripheral blood. Every receptor here comes from a woman aged 60-70 years with acute or convalescent COVID-19.

The J gene is TRBJ1-3, the V gene TRBV7-3, with no clear D. Trimming shortened V by 4 bases and J by 4 bases, and 8 bases separated the two germline ends. The CDR3 is 13 residues long. From germline, CDR1 is SGHTA and CDR2 FQGTGA. For the CDR3, the DNA is TGTGCCAGCAGCTACTCCGCAGGAAACACCATATATTTT. It is translated as CASSYSAGNTIYF. The full variable domain, completed using reference TRBV7-3 and TRBJ1-3, is GAGVSQTPSNKVTEKGKYVELRCDPISGHTALYWYRQSLGQGPEFLIYFQGTGAADDSGLPNDRFFAVRPEGSVSTLKIQRTERGDSAVYLCASSYSAGNTIYFGEGSWLTVV.

The chain carries TRBV10-3 and TRBJ1-4, with D tentatively TRBD1 (6 bases). CDR1 is ENHRY, CDR2 SYGVKD, per germline. V gave up 5 bases and J gave up 8 bases, with 15 bases separating them. The CDR3 is made up of 14 amino acids. The CDR3 sequence: CAISSGGGEEKLFF. Written as DNA, the CDR3 is TGTGCCATCAGTAGCGGGGGCGGAGAAGAAAAACTGTTTTTT.

V usage is TRBV24-1 and J usage is TRBJ1-2; TRBD1 matches at 9 bases. CDR3 size: 15 residues. The junction had 7 bases not matched to a gene; V was cut back by 9 bases and J by 0 bases. Germline assignment: CDR1 KGHDR and CDR2 SFDVKD. The CDR3 protein is CATSGTGSANYGYTF. As DNA, the CDR3 is TGTGCCACCTCCGGGACAGGGTCGGCTAACTATGGCTACACCTTC.

This chain links TRBV7-3 with TRBJ2-3, with 7 bases matching TRBD1. Germline assignment: CDR1 SGHTA and CDR2 FQGTGA. This CDR3 has 15 amino acids. V was clipped by 5 bases and J by 2 bases; unmatched bases: 7. CDR3 region: CASSRRGQSTDTQYF. DNA of the CDR3: TGTGCCAGCAGCAGAAGGGGACAGTCCACAGATACGCAGTATTTT.